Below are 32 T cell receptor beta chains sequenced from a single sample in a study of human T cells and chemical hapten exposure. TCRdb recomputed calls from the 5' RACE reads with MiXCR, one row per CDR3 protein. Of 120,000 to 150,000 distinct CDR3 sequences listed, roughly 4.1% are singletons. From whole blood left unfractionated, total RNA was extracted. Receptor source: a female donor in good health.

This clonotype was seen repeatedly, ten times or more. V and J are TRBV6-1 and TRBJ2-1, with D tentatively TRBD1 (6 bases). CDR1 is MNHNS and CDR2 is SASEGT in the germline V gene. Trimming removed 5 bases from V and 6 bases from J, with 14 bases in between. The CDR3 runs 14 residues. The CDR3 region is CASSSGTWGNEQFF. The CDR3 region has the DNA TGTGCCAGCAGTTCAGGGACATGGGGCAATGAGCAGTTCTTC.

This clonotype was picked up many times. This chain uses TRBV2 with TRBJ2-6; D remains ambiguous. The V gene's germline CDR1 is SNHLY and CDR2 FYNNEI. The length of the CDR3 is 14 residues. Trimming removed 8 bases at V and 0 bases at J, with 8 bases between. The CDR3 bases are TGTGCCAGCGGAGCCAACTCTGGGGCCAACGTCCTGACTTTC. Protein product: CASGANSGANVLTF.

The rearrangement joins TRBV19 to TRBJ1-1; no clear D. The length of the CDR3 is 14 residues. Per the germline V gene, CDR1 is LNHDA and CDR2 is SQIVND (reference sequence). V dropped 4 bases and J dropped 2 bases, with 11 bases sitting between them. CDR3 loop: CASSNAGCNTEAFF. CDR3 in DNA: TGTGCCAGTAGTAACGCAGGCTGTAACACTGAAGCTTTCTTT.

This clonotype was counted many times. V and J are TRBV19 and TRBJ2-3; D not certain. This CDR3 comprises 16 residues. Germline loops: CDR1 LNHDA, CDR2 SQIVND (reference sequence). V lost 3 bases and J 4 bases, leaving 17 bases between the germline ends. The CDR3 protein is CASSIDNSFIADTQYF. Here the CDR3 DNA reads TGTGCCAGTAGTATCGATAATAGCTTTATCGCAGATACGCAGTATTTT. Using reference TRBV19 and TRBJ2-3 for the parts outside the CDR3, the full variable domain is DGGITQSPKYLFRKEGQNVTLSCEQNLNHDAMYWYRQDPGQGLRLIYYSQIVNDFQKGDIAEGYSVSREKKESFPLTVTSAQKNPTAFYLCASSIDNSFIADTQYFGPGTRLTVL.

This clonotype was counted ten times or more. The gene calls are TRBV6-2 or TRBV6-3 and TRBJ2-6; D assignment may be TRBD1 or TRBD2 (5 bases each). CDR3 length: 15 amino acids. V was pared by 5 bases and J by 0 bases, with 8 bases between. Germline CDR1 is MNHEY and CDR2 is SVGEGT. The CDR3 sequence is CASSPRGSGANVLTF. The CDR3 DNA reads TGTGCCAGCAGTCCGAGGGGCTCTGGGGCCAACGTCCTGACTTTC.

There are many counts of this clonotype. For the CDR3, the DNA is TGCAGTGCTAGAGGAGGGACTGAAGCTTTCTTT. It specifies CSARGGTEAFF. J is TRBJ1-1 and V is TRBV20-1; D gene unclear. CDR3 length: 11 residues. Germline CDR1 and CDR2: DFQATT and SNEGSKA (reference sequence). V was cut by 1 base and J by 5 bases, with 5 bases left in between.

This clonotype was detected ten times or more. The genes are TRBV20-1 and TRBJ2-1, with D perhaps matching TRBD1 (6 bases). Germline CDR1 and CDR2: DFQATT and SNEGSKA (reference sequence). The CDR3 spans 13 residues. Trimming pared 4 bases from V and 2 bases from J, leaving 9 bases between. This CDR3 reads CSAKGVAYNEQFF. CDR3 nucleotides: TGCAGTGCTAAGGGGGTGGCCTACAATGAGCAGTTCTTC.

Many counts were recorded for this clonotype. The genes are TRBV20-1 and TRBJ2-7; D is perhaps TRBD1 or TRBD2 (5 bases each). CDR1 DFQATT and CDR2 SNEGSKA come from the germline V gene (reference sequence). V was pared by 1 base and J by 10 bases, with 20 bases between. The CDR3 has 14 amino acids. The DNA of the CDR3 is TGCAGTGCTAGAGTCTCCGGCCGGGGTGGGGGACAGTACTTC. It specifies CSARVSGRGGGQYF.

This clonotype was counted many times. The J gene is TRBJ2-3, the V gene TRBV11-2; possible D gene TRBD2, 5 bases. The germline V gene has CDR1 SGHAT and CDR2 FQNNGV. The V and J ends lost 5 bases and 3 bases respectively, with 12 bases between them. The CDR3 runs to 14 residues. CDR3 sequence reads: CASSPRAETDTQYF. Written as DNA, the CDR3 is TGTGCCAGCAGCCCGAGGGCAGAAACAGATACGCAGTATTTT.

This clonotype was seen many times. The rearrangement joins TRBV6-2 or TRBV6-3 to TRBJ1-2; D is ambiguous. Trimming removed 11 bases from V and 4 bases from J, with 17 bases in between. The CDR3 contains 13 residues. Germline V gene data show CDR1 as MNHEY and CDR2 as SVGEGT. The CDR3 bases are TGTGCCTGCCGTTATCGGAACCTCTATGGCTACACCTTC. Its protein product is CACRYRNLYGYTF.

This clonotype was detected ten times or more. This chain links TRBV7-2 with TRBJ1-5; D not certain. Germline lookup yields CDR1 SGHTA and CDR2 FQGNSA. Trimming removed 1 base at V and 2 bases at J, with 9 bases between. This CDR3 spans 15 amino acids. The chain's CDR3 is CASSLEYLGNQPQHF. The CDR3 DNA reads TGTGCCAGCAGCTTAGAATATCTAGGCAATCAGCCCCAGCATTTT.

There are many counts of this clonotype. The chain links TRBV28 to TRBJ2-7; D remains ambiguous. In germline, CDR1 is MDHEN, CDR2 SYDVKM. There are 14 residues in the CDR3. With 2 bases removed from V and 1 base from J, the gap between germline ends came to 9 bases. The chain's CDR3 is CASSLTKLSYEQYF. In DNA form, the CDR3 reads TGTGCCAGCAGTTTAACTAAACTATCCTACGAGCAGTACTTC. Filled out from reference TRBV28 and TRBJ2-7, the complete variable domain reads DVKVTQSSRYLVKRTGEKVFLECVQDMDHENMFWYRQDPGLGLRLIYFSYDVKMKEKGDIPEGYSVSREKKERFSLILESASTNQTSMYLCASSLTKLSYEQYFGPGTRLTVT.

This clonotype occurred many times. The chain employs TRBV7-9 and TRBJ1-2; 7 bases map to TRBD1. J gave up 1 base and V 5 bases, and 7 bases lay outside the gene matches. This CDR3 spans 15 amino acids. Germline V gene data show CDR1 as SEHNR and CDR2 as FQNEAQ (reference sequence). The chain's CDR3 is CASSLDRAVNYGYTF. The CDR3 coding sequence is TGTGCCAGCAGCCTCGACAGGGCTGTTAACTATGGCTACACCTTC.

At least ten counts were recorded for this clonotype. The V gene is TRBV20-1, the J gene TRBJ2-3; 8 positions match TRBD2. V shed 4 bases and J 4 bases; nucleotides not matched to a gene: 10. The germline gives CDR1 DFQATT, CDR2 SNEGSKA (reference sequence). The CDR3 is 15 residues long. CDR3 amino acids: CSAISGTGGPDTQYF. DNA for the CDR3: TGCAGTGCTATCAGCGGAACGGGGGGGCCAGATACGCAGTATTTT.

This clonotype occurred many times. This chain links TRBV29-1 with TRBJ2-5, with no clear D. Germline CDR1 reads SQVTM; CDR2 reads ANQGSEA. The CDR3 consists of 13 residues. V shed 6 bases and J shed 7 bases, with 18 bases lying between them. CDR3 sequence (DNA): TGCAGCGTCCGAAAGGGTCCGGCTGGGACCCAGTACTTC. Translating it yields CSVRKGPAGTQYF.

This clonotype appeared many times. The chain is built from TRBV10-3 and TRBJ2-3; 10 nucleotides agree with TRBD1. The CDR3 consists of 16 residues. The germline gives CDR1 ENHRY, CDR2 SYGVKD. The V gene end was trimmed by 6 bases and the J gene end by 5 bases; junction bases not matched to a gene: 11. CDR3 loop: CAISDPGQGVQDTQYF. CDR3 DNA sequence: TGTGCCATCAGCGACCCTGGACAGGGGGTGCAAGATACGCAGTATTTT.

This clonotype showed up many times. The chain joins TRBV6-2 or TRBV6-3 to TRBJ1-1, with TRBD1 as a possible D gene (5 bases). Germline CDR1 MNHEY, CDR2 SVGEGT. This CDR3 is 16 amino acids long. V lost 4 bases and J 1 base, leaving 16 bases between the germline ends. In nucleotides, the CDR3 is TGTGCCAGCAGTTTCCGACAGCTAACTCCGAACACTGAAGCTTTCTTT. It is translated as CASSFRQLTPNTEAFF.

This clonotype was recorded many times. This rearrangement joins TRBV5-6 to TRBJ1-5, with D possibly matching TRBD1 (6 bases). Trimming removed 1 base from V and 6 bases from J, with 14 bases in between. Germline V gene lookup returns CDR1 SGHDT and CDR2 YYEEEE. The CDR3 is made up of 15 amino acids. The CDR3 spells CASSLMVRGLQPQHF. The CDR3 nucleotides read TGTGCCAGCAGCTTGATGGTCCGGGGGCTTCAGCCCCAGCATTTT.

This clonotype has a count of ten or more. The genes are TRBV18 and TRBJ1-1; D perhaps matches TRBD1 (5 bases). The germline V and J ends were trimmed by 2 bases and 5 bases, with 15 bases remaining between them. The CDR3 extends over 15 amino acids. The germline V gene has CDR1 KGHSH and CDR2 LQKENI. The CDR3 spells CASSPKRQGETEAFF. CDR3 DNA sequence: TGTGCCAGCTCACCAAAGCGGCAGGGCGAGACTGAAGCTTTCTTT.

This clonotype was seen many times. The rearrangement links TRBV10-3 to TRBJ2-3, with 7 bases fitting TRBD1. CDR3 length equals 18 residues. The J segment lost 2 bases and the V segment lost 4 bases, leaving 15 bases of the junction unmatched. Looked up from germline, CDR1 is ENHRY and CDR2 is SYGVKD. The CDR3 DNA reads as TGTGCCATCAGTGCCACCCCCGGACAGGAACATAACACAGATACGCAGTATTTT. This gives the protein CAISATPGQEHNTDTQYF.

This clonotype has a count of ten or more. Here the CDR3 DNA reads TGCAGTGCTAGACCTGACTATGGCTACACCTTC. Its translation is CSARPDYGYTF. The rearrangement joins TRBV20-1 to TRBJ1-2; no firm D call. This CDR3 is 11 amino acids long. Germline V gene sequence: CDR1 DFQATT, CDR2 SNEGSKA (reference sequence). V was pared by 2 bases and J by 3 bases, with 4 bases between.

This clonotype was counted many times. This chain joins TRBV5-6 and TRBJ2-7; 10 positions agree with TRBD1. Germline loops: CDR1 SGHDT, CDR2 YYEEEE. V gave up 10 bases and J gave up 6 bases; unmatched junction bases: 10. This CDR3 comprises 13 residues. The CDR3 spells CARGRTGGCEQYF. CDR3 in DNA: TGTGCCCGCGGGAGGACAGGGGGTTGCGAGCAGTACTTC.

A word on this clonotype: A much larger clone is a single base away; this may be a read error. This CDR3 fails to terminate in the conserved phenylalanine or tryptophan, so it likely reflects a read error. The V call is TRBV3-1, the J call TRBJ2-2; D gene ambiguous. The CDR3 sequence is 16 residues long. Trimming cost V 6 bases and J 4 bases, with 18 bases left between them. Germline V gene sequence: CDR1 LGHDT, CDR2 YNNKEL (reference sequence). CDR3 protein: CASSLKIHRTTGELFL. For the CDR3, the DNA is TGTGCCAGCAGTCTCAAGATACACCGGACCACCGGGGAGCTGTTTCTT.

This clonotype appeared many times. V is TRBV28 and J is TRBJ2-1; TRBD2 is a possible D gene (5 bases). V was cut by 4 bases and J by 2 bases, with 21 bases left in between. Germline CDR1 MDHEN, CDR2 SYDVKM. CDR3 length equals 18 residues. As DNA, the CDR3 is TGTGCCAGCAGTTCCCCAACACAGAGGACTTTTACCTACAATGAGCAGTTCTTC. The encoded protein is CASSSPTQRTFTYNEQFF.

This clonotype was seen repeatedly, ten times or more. In DNA, the CDR3 is TGTGCCAGCACGGGCCGGACAGGAGGTCGTGGCTACACCTTC. Its translation: CASTGRTGGRGYTF. This chain joins TRBV12-3 or TRBV12-4 and TRBJ1-2; TRBD1 matches at 7 bases. This CDR3 comprises 14 residues. The ends lost 7 bases at V and 7 bases at J; junction bases unmatched: 12.

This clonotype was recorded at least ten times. CDR3 coding DNA: TGTGCCACCAGCAGTGGCTACAGGGGGAATCAGCCCCAGCATTTT. Its protein is CATSSGYRGNQPQHF. The J gene is TRBJ1-5, the V gene TRBV15; TRBD1 aligns across 8 bases. Germline values: CDR1 LNHNV, CDR2 YYDKDF (reference sequence). The V gene end was trimmed by 3 bases and the J gene end by 4 bases; junction bases not matched to a gene: 5. The CDR3 loop spans 15 amino acids.

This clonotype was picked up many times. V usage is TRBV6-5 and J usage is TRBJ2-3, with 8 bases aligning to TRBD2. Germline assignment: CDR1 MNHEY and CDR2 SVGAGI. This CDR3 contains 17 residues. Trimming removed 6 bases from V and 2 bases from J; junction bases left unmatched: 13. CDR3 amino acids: CASSSPHGGADTDTQYF. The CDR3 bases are TGTGCCAGCAGCTCCCCACACGGGGGGGCCGACACAGATACGCAGTATTTT.

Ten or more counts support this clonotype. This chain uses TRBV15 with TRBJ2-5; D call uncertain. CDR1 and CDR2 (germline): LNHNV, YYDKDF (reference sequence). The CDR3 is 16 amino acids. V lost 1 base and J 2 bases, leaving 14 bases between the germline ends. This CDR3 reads CATSRGATWIQETQYF. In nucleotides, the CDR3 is TGTGCCACCAGCAGAGGGGCCACCTGGATTCAAGAGACCCAGTACTTC.

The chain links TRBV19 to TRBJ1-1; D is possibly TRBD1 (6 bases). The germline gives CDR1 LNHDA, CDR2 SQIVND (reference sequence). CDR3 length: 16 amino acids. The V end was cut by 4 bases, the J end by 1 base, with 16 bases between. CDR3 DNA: TGTGCCAGTAGTACGACAGGCATTCGATGGAACACTGAAGCTTTCTTT. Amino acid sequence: CASSTTGIRWNTEAFF.

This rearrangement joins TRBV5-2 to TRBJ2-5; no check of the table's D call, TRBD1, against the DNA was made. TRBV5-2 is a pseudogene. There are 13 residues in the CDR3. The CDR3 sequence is CASKGRGGETQYF. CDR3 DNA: TGTGCCAGCAAAGGGCGGGGCGGAGAGACCCAGTACTTC.

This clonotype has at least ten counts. This CDR3 reads CASYGVAVAGELFF. The CDR3 nucleotides are TGTGCCAGCTATGGGGTAGCGGTCGCCGGGGAGCTGTTTTTT. This chain uses TRBV7-9 with TRBJ2-2; tentative D call: TRBD2 (6 bases). The ends were cut back, 8 bases at V and 6 bases at J, with 16 bases in the middle. CDR1 is SEHNR, CDR2 FQNEAQ, per germline (reference sequence). This CDR3 contains 14 residues.

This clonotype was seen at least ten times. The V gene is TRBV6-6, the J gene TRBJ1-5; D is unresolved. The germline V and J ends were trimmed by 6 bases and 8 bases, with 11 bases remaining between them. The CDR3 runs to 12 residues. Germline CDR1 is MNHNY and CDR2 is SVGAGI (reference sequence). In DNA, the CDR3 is TGTGCCAGCAGCCGCAGTGGGGAGCCCCAGCATTTT. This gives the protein CASSRSGEPQHF.